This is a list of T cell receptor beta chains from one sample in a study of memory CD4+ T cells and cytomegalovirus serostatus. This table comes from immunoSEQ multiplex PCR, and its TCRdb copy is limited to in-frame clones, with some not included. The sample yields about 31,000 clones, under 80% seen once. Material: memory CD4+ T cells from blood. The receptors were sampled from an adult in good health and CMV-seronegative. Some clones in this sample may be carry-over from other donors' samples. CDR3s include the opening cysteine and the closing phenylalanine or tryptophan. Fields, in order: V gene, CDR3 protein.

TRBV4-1,CASSQDAGLEQYF
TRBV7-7,CASSLAAGNYEQYF
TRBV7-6,CASSGGITDTQYF
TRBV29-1,CSVEDGSYEQYF
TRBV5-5,CASSLAGAPFYGYTF
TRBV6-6,CASSYSGPSTGETQYF
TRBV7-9,CASSTNRDGAFF
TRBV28,CASSPPTLNTEAFF
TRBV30,CAWRIHGTDLEAFF
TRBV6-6,CASTRDRVGGYTF
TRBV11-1,CASSPGTSGVSYEQYF
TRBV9,CASSVDQRAEKLFF